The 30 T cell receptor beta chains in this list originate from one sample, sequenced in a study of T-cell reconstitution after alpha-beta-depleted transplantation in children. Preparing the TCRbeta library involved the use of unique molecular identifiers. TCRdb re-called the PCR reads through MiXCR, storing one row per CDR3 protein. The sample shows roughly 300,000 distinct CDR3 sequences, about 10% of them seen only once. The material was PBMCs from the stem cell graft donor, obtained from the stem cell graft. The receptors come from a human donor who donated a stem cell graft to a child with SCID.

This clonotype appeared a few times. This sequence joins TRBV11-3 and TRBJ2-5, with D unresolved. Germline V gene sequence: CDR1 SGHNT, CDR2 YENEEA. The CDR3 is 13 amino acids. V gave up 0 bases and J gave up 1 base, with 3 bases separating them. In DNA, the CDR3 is TGTGCCAGCAGCTTAGAGCGCCAAGAGACCCAGTACTTC. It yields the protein CASSLERQETQYF.

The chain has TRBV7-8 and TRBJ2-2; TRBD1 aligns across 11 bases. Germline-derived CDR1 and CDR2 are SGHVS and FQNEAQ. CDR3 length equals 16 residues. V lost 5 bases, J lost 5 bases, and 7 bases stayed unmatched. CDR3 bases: TGTGCCAGCAGCCCAAGGACAGGGGGCAGTACCGGGGAGCTGTTTTTT. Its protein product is CASSPRTGGSTGELFF.

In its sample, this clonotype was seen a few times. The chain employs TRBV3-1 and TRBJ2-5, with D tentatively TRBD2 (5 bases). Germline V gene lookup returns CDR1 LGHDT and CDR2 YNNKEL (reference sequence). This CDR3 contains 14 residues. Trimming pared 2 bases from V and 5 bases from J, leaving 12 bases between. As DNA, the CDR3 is TGTGCCAGCAGCCAAACTAGTGGCTGGGAGACCCAGTACTTC. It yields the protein CASSQTSGWETQYF.

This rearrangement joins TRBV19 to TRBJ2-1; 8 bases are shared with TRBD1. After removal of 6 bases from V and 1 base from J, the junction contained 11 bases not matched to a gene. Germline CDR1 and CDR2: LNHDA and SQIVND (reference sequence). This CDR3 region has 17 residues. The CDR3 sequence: CASRSPGGRNSYNEQFF. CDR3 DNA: TGTGCCAGTAGAAGTCCAGGGGGCCGTAATTCCTACAATGAGCAGTTCTTC.

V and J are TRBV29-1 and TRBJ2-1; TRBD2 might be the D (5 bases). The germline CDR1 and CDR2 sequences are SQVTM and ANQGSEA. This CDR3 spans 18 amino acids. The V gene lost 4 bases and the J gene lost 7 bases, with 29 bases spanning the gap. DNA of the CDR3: TGCAGCGTTGGATGCCGTAGTCCGCGCCTGAGGAGGTGGAATGAGCAGTTCTTC. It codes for CSVGCRSPRLRRWNEQFF.

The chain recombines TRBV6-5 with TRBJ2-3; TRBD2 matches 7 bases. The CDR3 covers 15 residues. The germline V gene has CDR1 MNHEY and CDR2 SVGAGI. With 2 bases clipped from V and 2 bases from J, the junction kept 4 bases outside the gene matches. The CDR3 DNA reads TGTGCCAGCAGTTACGACGGGGGGACCACAGATACGCAGTATTTT. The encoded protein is CASSYDGGTTDTQYF.

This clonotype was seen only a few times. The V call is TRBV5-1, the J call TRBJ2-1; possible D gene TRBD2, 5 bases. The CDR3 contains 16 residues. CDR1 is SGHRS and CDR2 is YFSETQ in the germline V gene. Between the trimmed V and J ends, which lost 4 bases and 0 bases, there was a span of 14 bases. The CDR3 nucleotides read TGCGCCAGCAGCGTCTCGTCGGGGTCCTCCTACAATGAGCAGTTCTTC. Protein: CASSVSSGSSYNEQFF.

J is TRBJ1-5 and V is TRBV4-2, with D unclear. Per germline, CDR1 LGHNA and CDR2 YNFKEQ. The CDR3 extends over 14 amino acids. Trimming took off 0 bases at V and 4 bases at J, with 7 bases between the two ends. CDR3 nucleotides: TGTGCCAGCAGCCAAGATCCGGGGAATCAGCCCCAGCATTTT. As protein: CASSQDPGNQPQHF.

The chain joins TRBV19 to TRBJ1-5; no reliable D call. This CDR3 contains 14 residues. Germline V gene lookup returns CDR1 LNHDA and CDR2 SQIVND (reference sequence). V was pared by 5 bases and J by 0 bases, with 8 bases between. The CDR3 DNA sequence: TGTGCCAGTAGTGCCGAGGGTAGCAATCAGCCCCAGCATTTT. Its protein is CASSAEGSNQPQHF.

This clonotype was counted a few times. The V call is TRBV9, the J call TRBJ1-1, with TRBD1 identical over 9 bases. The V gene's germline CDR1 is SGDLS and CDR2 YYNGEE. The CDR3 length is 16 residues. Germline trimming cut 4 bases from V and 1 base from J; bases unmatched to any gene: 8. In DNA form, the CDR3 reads TGTGCCAGCAGCCGCGCGGGACAGGGCGCGAACACTGAAGCTTTCTTT. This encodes CASSRAGQGANTEAFF.

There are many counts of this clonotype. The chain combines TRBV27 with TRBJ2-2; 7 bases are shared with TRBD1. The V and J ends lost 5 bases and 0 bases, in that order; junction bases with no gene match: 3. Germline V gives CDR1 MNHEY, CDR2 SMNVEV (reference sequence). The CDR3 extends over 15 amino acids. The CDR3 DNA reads TGTGCCAGCAGTCAGGGACAGTCGAACACCGGGGAGCTGTTTTTT. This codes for CASSQGQSNTGELFF.

The chain's CDR3 is CASSVVEQGFSNEQFF. Here the CDR3 DNA reads TGTGCCAGCAGCGTAGTAGAACAGGGGTTTTCCAATGAGCAGTTCTTC. The chain joins TRBV9 to TRBJ2-1; 7 bases agree with TRBD1. The CDR3 spans 16 residues. After removal of 0 bases from V and 6 bases from J, the junction contained 9 bases not matched to a gene. Germline-derived CDR1 and CDR2 are SGDLS and YYNGEE.

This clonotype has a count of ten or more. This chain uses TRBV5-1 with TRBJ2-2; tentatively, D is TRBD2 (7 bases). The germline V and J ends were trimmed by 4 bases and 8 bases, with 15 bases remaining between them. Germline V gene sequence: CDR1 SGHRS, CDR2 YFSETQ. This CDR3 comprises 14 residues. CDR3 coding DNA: TGCGCCAGCAGCGAAGGGGGGGCCTCAGGGGAGCTGTTTTTT. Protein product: CASSEGGASGELFF.

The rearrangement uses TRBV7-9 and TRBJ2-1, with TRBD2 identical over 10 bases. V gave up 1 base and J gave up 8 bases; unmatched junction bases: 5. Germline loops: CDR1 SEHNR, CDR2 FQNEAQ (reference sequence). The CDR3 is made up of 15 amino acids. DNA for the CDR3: TGTGCCAGCAGCTTAGTGAGCGGGGGGGCGGATGAGCAGTTCTTC. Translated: CASSLVSGGADEQFF.

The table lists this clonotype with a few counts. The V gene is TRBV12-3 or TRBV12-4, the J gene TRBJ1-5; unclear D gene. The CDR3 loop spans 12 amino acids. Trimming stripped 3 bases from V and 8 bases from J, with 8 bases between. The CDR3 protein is CASSFSGEPQHF. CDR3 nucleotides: TGTGCCAGCAGTTTTAGCGGGGAGCCCCAGCATTTT.

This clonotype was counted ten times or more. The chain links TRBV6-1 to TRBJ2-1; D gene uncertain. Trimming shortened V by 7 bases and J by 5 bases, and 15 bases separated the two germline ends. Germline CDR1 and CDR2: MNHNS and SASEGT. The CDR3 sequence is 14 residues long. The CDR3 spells CASTPLGGNNEQFF. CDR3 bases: TGTGCCAGCACACCCCTGGGTGGTAACAATGAGCAGTTCTTC.

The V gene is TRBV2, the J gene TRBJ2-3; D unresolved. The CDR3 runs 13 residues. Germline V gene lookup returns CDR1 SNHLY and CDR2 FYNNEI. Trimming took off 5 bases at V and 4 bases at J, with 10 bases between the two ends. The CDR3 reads CASSPNYSDTQYF. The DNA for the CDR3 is TGTGCCAGCAGTCCTAACTATTCAGATACGCAGTATTTT.

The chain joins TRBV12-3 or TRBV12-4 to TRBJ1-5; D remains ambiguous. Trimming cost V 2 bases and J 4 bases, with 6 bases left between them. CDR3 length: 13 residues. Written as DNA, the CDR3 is TGTGCCAGCAGTTTAAGTTGGAATCAGCCCCAGCATTTT. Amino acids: CASSLSWNQPQHF.

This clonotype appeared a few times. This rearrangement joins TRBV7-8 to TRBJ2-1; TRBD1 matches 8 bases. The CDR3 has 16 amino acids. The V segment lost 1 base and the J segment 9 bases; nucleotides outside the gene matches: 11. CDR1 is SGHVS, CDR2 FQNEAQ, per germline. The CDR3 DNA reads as TGTGCCAGCAGCTTAGTGGGGACAGGCGGGATGACTGAGCAGTTCTTC. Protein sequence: CASSLVGTGGMTEQFF.

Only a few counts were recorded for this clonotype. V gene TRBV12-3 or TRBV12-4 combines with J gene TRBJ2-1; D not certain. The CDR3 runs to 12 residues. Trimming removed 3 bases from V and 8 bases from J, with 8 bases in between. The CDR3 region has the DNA TGTGCCAGCAGTTTCCGGATTCATGAGCAGTTCTTC. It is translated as CASSFRIHEQFF.

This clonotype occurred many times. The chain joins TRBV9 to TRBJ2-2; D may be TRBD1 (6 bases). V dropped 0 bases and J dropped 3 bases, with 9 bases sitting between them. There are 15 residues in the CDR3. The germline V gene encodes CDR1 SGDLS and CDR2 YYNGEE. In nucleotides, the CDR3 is TGTGCCAGCAGCGTAGACAGGGAGTACACCGGGGAGCTGTTTTTT. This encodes CASSVDREYTGELFF.

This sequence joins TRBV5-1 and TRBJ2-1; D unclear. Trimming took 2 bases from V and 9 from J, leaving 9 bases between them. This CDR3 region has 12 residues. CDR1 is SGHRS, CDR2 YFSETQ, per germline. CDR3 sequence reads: CASSFWRSEQFF. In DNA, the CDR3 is TGCGCCAGCAGCTTCTGGCGGAGTGAGCAGTTCTTC.

CDR3 coding DNA: TGTGCCAGCAGCCCGGGGGCCTCTATCCCCTACAATGAGCAGTTCTTC. Translation: CASSPGASIPYNEQFF. This sequence joins TRBV7-9 and TRBJ2-1; either TRBD1 or TRBD2 may fit D (6 bases each). V was cut by 5 bases and J by 2 bases, with 16 bases left in between. The CDR3 extends over 16 amino acids. CDR1 is SEHNR, CDR2 FQNEAQ, per germline (reference sequence).

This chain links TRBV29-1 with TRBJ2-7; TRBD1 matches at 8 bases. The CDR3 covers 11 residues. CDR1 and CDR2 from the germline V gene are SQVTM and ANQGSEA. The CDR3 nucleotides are TGCGCTGGGGACAGGCCCTTAGAGCAGTACTTC. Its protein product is CAGDRPLEQYF.

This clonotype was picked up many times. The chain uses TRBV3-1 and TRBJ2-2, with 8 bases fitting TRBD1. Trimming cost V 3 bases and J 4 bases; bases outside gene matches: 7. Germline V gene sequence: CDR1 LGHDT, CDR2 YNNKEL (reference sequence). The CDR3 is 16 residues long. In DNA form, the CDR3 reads TGTGCCAGCAGCCACGCAGGGGGCTCTTCCACCGGGGAGCTGTTTTTT. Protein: CASSHAGGSSTGELFF. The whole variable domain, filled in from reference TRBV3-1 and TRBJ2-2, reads DTAVSQTPKYLVTQMGNDKSIKCEQNLGHDTMYWYKQDSKKFLKIMFSYNNKELIINETVPNRFSPKSPDKAHLNLHINSLELGDSAVYFCASSHAGGSSTGELFFGEGSRLTVL.

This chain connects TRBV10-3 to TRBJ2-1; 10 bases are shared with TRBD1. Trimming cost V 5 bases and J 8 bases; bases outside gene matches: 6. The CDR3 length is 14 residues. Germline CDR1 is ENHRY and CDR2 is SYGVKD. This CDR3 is CAISRDRGYYEQFF. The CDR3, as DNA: TGTGCCATCAGTAGGGACAGGGGATACTATGAGCAGTTCTTC.

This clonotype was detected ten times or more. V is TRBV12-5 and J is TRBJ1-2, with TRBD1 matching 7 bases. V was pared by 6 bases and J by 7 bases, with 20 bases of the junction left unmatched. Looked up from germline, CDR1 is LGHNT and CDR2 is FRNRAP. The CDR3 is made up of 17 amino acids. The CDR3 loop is CASGHSYMDRNGSGYTF. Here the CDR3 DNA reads TGTGCTAGTGGCCACTCATATATGGACAGGAACGGCAGTGGCTACACCTTC.

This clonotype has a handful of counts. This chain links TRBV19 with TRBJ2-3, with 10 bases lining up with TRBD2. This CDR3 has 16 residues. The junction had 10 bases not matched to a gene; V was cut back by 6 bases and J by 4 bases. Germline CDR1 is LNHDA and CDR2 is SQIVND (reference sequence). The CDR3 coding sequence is TGTGCCAGTAGCCTTAGCGGGGGGCCGATAGCAGATACGCAGTATTTT. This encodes CASSLSGGPIADTQYF.

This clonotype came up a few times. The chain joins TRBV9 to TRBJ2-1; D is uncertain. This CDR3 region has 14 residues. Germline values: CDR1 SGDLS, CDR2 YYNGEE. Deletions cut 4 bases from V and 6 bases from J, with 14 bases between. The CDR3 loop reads CASSPTGSPNEQFF. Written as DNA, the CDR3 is TGTGCCAGCAGCCCTACCGGCTCCCCCAATGAGCAGTTCTTC.

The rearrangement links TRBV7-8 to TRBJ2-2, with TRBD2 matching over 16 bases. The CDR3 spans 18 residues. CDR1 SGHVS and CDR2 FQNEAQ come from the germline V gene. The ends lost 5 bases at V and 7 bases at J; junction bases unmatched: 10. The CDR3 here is CASSLWGLAGGPNGELFF. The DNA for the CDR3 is TGTGCCAGCAGCCTATGGGGACTAGCGGGGGGGCCCAACGGGGAGCTGTTTTTT.